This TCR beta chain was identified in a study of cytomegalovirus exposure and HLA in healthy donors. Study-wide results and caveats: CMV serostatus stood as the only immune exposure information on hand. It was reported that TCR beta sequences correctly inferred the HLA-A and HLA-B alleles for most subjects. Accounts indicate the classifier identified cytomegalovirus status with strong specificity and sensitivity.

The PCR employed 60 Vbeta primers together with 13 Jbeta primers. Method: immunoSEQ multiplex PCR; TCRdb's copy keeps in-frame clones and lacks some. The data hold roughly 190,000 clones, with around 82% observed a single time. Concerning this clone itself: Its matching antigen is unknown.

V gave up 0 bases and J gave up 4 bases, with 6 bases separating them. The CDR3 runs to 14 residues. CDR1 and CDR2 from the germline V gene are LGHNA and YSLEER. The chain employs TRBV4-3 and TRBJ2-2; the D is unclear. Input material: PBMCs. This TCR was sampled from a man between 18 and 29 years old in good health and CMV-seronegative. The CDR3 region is CASSQDFGTGELFF. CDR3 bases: TGCGCCAGCAGCCAAGATTTCGGCACCGGGGAGCTGTTTTTT.